The 29 T cell receptor beta chains below all came from one sample that was sequenced in a study of Graves' ophthalmopathy and Graves' hyperthyroidism. Beta-chain TCR CDR3 regions were amplified from RNA transcripts. RT-PCR with HTBI primers came first, then second-round multiplex PCR. TCRdb re-called the multiplex PCR reads through MiXCR, storing one row per CDR3 protein. The data contain around 400,000 distinct CDR3 sequences, over 20% of them singletons. Sequenced material: peripheral blood. These TCRs come from a woman aged 18-35 years with stable Graves' hyperthyroidism.

The sample holds many counts of this clonotype. This chain joins TRBV12-3 or TRBV12-4 and TRBJ2-2; D call uncertain. The CDR3 length is 14 residues. Trimming cost V 4 bases and J 6 bases, with 12 bases left between them. CDR3 DNA sequence: TGTGCCAGCAGTTATGGGCTTTCGGCCGGGGAGCTGTTTTTT. Residues: CASSYGLSAGELFF.

This clonotype was seen repeatedly, ten times or more. This chain connects TRBV6-5 to TRBJ1-1; D call uncertain. V was clipped by 3 bases and J by 2 bases, with 10 bases between them. Germline loops: CDR1 MNHEY, CDR2 SVGAGI. The CDR3 loop spans 14 amino acids. The CDR3 loop reads CASSYGRINTEAFF. The CDR3 nucleotides read TGTGCCAGCAGTTATGGACGTATTAACACTGAAGCTTTCTTT.

Comment on this clonotype: One base away lies a much larger clone, so this may be a sequencing read error. The V call is TRBV12-3 or TRBV12-4, the J call TRBJ1-5, with D possibly matching TRBD1 (5 bases). CDR3 length: 14 amino acids. The chain's CDR3 is CPSSLGVPNQPQHF. In DNA form, the CDR3 reads TGTCCCAGCAGTTTAGGGGTTCCCAATCAGCCCCAGCATTTT.

This clonotype was seen many times. The chain links TRBV28 to TRBJ2-5, with D perhaps TRBD1 (6 bases). Trimming stripped 4 bases from V and 2 bases from J, with 11 bases between. CDR1 is MDHEN, CDR2 SYDVKM, per germline. The CDR3 contains 14 residues. CDR3 in DNA: TGTGCCAGCAGTTCCGTCGACAGGCAAGAGACCCAGTACTTC. Its translation is CASSSVDRQETQYF.

This clonotype came up many times. The rearrangement uses TRBV12-3 or TRBV12-4 and TRBJ1-2; no definite D call. The CDR3 totals 15 residues. V was trimmed by 3 bases and J by 0 bases, leaving 11 bases between them. The CDR3 here is CASSFGRRPNYGYTF. The CDR3 DNA reads as TGTGCCAGCAGTTTCGGCAGGCGCCCTAACTATGGCTACACCTTC.

This clonotype was found many times. This sequence joins TRBV2 and TRBJ1-1; a possible D gene is TRBD1 (6 bases). V lost 6 bases and J lost 7, with 12 bases in between. The CDR3 loop spans 12 amino acids. The germline V gene encodes CDR1 SNHLY and CDR2 FYNNEI. DNA for the CDR3: TGTGCCAGCAGCTTAGGACAGTTTGAAGCTTTCTTT. Amino acid sequence: CASSLGQFEAFF.

In this sample, this clonotype turned up many times. The chain carries TRBV13 and TRBJ2-5; D ambiguous. CDR1 PRHDT and CDR2 FYEKMQ come from the germline V gene (reference sequence). This CDR3 has 15 amino acids. The V end lost 6 bases, the J end lost 5 bases, and 19 bases lay between the germline ends. CDR3 sequence reads: CASSSARSFGETQYF. As DNA, the CDR3 is TGTGCCAGCAGTTCCGCCAGGAGCTTTGGCGAGACCCAGTACTTC.

This clonotype was recorded at least ten times. This sequence joins TRBV28 and TRBJ2-5; D is unclear. The V gene lost 3 bases and the J gene lost 3 bases, with 8 bases spanning the gap. Per the germline V gene, CDR1 is MDHEN and CDR2 is SYDVKM. The CDR3 is 13 residues long. The CDR3 here is CASSLEAKETQYF. CDR3 in DNA: TGTGCCAGCAGTTTGGAAGCTAAAGAGACCCAGTACTTC.

This clonotype was counted many times. V usage is TRBV3-1 and J usage is TRBJ1-2; D not resolved. Germline CDR1 and CDR2: LGHDT and YNNKEL (reference sequence). V gave up 3 bases and J gave up 0 bases, with 8 bases separating them. CDR3 length: 14 amino acids. Here the CDR3 reads CASSQAGSNYGYTF. CDR3 nucleotides: TGTGCCAGCAGCCAGGCCGGGTCTAACTATGGCTACACCTTC.

This clonotype has ten or more counts. V usage is TRBV15 and J usage is TRBJ2-2; D gene unclear. The CDR3 loop spans 13 amino acids. CDR1 is LNHNV, CDR2 YYDKDF, per germline (reference sequence). Trimming pared 0 bases from V and 5 bases from J, leaving 4 bases between. The CDR3 sequence is CATSRDRTGELFF. Written as DNA, the CDR3 is TGTGCCACCAGCAGAGATAGGACCGGGGAGCTGTTTTTT.

In this sample, this clonotype turned up many times. J is TRBJ2-7 and V is TRBV5-6, with 9 bases that match TRBD2. CDR3 size: 16 residues. Germline V CDR1 and CDR2: SGHDT, YYEEEE. V lost 2 bases, J lost 2 bases, and 8 bases stayed unmatched. The CDR3 is CASSLVSAGGTYEQYF. The CDR3, as DNA: TGTGCCAGCAGCTTAGTTTCGGCGGGAGGGACCTACGAGCAGTACTTC.

The sample holds a few counts of this clonotype. The gene calls are TRBV10-3 and TRBJ2-2, with 8 bases identical to TRBD1. CDR3 length equals 16 residues. V lost 6 bases and J lost 2; bases outside the gene matches: 8. The germline V gene encodes CDR1 ENHRY and CDR2 SYGVKD. The DNA for the CDR3 is TGTGCCATCAGACCTCCGGGACAGGAAAACACCGGGGAGCTGTTTTTT. As protein: CAIRPPGQENTGELFF.

The sample holds many counts of this clonotype. The rearrangement uses TRBV20-1 and TRBJ1-1, with D unresolved. The CDR3 is 11 amino acids. The V and J ends lost 0 bases and 5 bases respectively, with 4 bases between them. Germline loops: CDR1 DFQATT, CDR2 SNEGSKA (reference sequence). The CDR3, as DNA: TGCAGTGCTAGAGAGGTAACTGAAGCTTTCTTT. Its protein product is CSAREVTEAFF.

This clonotype was detected a few times. In DNA form, the CDR3 reads TGTGCCAGCCGACGGATTTTCCGGGACAGCACCTACGAGCAGTACTTC. Translated, it gives CASRRIFRDSTYEQYF. The genes are TRBV6-1 and TRBJ2-7, with 7 bases fitting TRBD1. J lost 2 bases, V lost 8 bases, and 15 bases had no gene match. CDR1 is MNHNS and CDR2 is SASEGT in the germline V gene. This CDR3 comprises 16 residues.

This clonotype was picked up many times. This chain links TRBV5-1 with TRBJ1-1, with a tentative D call TRBD1 (6 bases). This CDR3 is built from 13 residues. Germline loops: CDR1 SGHRS, CDR2 YFSETQ. V shed 0 bases and J shed 4 bases, with 7 bases lying between them. CDR3 sequence: CASSLEGGTEAFF. The CDR3 bases are TGCGCCAGCAGCTTGGAAGGGGGCACTGAAGCTTTCTTT.

The table lists this clonotype with a few counts. The chain joins TRBV6-2 or TRBV6-3 to TRBJ1-2; 10 bases agree with TRBD1. With 6 bases clipped from V and 6 bases from J, the junction kept 10 bases outside the gene matches. CDR1 is MNHEY and CDR2 is SVGEGT in the germline V gene. The CDR3 loop spans 15 amino acids. CDR3 sequence reads: CASSYIRTGGDGYTF. DNA for the CDR3: TGTGCCAGCAGCTACATAAGGACAGGGGGAGATGGCTACACCTTC.

In this sample, this clonotype turned up many times. The rearrangement links TRBV7-9 to TRBJ1-1; TRBD1 agrees at 8 bases. Unmatched junction bases numbered 17, after V lost 1 base and J lost 1 base. Per germline, CDR1 SEHNR and CDR2 FQNEAQ (reference sequence). The CDR3 loop spans 20 amino acids. The CDR3 sequence: CASSLVDLGQGTGRNTEAFF. The CDR3 region has the DNA TGTGCCAGCAGCTTAGTGGACTTAGGACAGGGAACCGGGAGGAACACTGAAGCTTTCTTT. The whole variable domain, remainder taken from reference TRBV7-9 and TRBJ1-1, is DTGVSQNPRHKITKRGQNVTFRCDPISEHNRLYWYRQTLGQGPEFLTYFQNEAQLEKSRLLSDRFSAERPKGSFSTLEIQRTEQGDSAMYLCASSLVDLGQGTGRNTEAFFGQGTRLTVV.

This clonotype showed up many times. The chain carries TRBV6-1 and TRBJ2-2; 9 nucleotides match TRBD1. J lost 6 bases, V lost 5 bases, and 10 bases had no gene match. CDR3 length: 16 residues. The germline V gene encodes CDR1 MNHNS and CDR2 SASEGT. DNA for the CDR3: TGTGCCAGCAGTCCCGCGGACAGGGGAAAGGCCGGGGAGCTGTTTTTT. Translation gives CASSPADRGKAGELFF.

Ten or more counts support this clonotype. The V gene is TRBV20-1, the J gene TRBJ1-3; D perhaps matches TRBD1 (6 bases). CDR3 length: 15 amino acids. CDR1 is DFQATT, CDR2 SNEGSKA, per germline (reference sequence). V was pared by 5 bases and J by 8 bases, with 22 bases between. The CDR3 region is CSALPGVTGGDTIYF. DNA for the CDR3: TGCAGTGCTTTGCCAGGGGTCACGGGCGGAGACACCATATATTTT.

This clonotype was seen ten or more times. This rearrangement joins TRBV29-1 to TRBJ2-2; the match to TRBD2 covers 8 bases. Germline V gene lookup returns CDR1 SQVTM and CDR2 ANQGSEA. J gave up 6 bases and V 0 bases, and 6 bases lay outside the gene matches. This CDR3 comprises 15 residues. The chain's CDR3 is CSVEDRGGQAGELFF. The DNA for the CDR3 is TGCAGCGTTGAAGATCGGGGGGGGCAAGCCGGGGAGCTGTTTTTT.

This clonotype occurred many times. V is TRBV6-1 and J is TRBJ2-7; 7 positions match TRBD1. In germline, CDR1 is MNHNS, CDR2 SASEGT. V dropped 4 bases and J dropped 3; count of bases not matched to a gene: 15. CDR3 length: 17 amino acids. DNA of the CDR3: TGTGCCAGCAGTGCCCCCCTTACAGGGGCATTGGTCTACGAGCAGTACTTC. Its protein product is CASSAPLTGALVYEQYF.

The table lists this clonotype with many counts. The chain uses TRBV25-1 and TRBJ2-5; 7 bases are a match to TRBD1. This CDR3 has 16 amino acids. With 7 bases clipped from V and 5 bases from J, the junction kept 16 bases outside the gene matches. Germline CDR1 and CDR2: MGHDK and SYGVNS. This chain's CDR3 is CASTGRQGDNIETQYF. The DNA for the CDR3 is TGTGCCAGCACGGGCCGGCAGGGGGATAACATCGAGACCCAGTACTTC.

V and J are TRBV6-1 and TRBJ2-7; D is perhaps TRBD1 (6 bases). CDR1 is MNHNS and CDR2 is SASEGT in the germline V gene. Trimming shortened V by 5 bases and J by 7 bases, and 21 bases separated the two germline ends. CDR3 size: 15 residues. The CDR3 spells CASSPPGHRLGEQYF. CDR3 bases: TGTGCCAGCAGTCCCCCGGGACACCGGTTGGGAGAGCAGTACTTC.

This clonotype was counted at least ten times. V gene TRBV15 combines with J gene TRBJ1-3; 12 bases line up with TRBD1. Germline lookup yields CDR1 LNHNV and CDR2 YYDKDF (reference sequence). The CDR3 covers 17 residues. The V segment lost 1 base and the J segment 5 bases; nucleotides outside the gene matches: 6. The CDR3 protein is CATSRGGGDRGRNTIYF. The CDR3 region has the DNA TGTGCCACCAGCAGAGGAGGAGGGGACAGGGGGCGAAACACCATATATTTT.

This clonotype was recorded at least ten times. V gene TRBV5-1 combines with J gene TRBJ2-7; the D gene is possibly TRBD1 (5 bases). The CDR3 is made up of 9 amino acids. CDR1 and CDR2 from the germline V gene are SGHRS and YFSETQ. In DNA form, the CDR3 reads TGCGGCACGTGGGGCAAGCAGTACTTC. This codes for CGTWGKQYF.

This clonotype was detected many times. This rearrangement joins TRBV20-1 to TRBJ1-3; 11 positions agree with TRBD1. Trimming took 6 bases from V and 2 from J; bases not matched to a gene: 3. Germline V gives CDR1 DFQATT, CDR2 SNEGSKA (reference sequence). This CDR3 comprises 14 residues. The CDR3 DNA follows: TGCAGTGCCCGGACAGGGGGCACTGGAAACACCATATATTTT. This translates into CSARTGGTGNTIYF.

This clonotype has a handful of counts. This chain joins TRBV27 and TRBJ2-4; 12 nucleotides line up with TRBD2. V shed 6 bases, J shed 0 bases, and the junction held 9 bases outside the gene matches. Looked up from germline, CDR1 is MNHEY and CDR2 is SMNVEV (reference sequence). This CDR3 has 18 amino acids. The CDR3 DNA follows: TGTGCCAGCAGACGGACTAGCGGGGTGGGTCTAGCCAAAAACATTCAGTACTTC. Amino acids: CASRRTSGVGLAKNIQYF.

This chain connects TRBV7-8 to TRBJ2-7; D not resolved. Germline lookup yields CDR1 SGHVS and CDR2 FQNEAQ. V was shortened by 1 base and J by 0 bases, with 16 bases between the two germline ends. The CDR3 runs to 17 residues. Here the CDR3 reads CASSLDGADSDSYEQYF. As DNA, the CDR3 is TGTGCCAGCAGCTTAGATGGTGCTGACTCCGACTCCTACGAGCAGTACTTC.

J is TRBJ2-1 and V is TRBV12-3 or TRBV12-4, with D tentatively TRBD2 (5 bases). This CDR3 has 15 amino acids. Between the trimmed V and J ends, which lost 7 bases and 7 bases, there was a span of 20 bases. This chain's CDR3 is CASTLTRGLINEQFF. The CDR3 nucleotides are TGTGCCAGCACCCTTACCCGGGGATTAATAAATGAGCAGTTCTTC.